This paragraph reports one TCR beta chain. The antigen is unknown. The record originates from a study of T cell responses to AZD1222 COVID-19 vaccine. Broader study findings: Among the donors, most were white British and more were female, and clonal diversity was possibly underestimated.

Profiling relied on immunoSEQ multiplex PCR, and the TCRdb table lists in-frame clones only, not all of them. The table shows 150,000 to 200,000 clones, with roughly 92% occurring only once. Deletions cut 2 bases from V and 1 base from J, with 8 bases between. Germline loops: CDR1 KGHSH, CDR2 LQKENI. The CDR3 consists of 14 residues. This rearrangement joins TRBV18 to TRBJ1-1; D is ambiguous. The receptor was isolated from an adult who received the AZD1222 COVID-19 vaccine. This specimen was peripheral blood, taken 28 days after the second AZD1222 dose. The CDR3 spells CASSPSAQNTEAFF. The CDR3 nucleotides are TGTGCCAGCTCACCATCAGCGCAGAACACTGAAGCTTTCTTT.